These T cell receptor beta chains were read from a single sample in a study of cytomegalovirus exposure and HLA in healthy donors. Generated by immunoSEQ multiplex PCR, the TCRdb table keeps only in-frame clones and is missing some. Of fewer than 200,000 clones listed, nearly 90% are singletons. The sequencing input was PBMCs. The source is a man younger than 35 in good health and CMV-seropositive. Both conserved end residues are trimmed from each CDR3.

CDR3aa	v_gene	j_gene
ASSSGTGGRTGELF	TRBV11-3	TRBJ2-2
ASSEGTSGNNEQF	TRBV18	.
ASSYSSRGIST	TRBV28	TRBJ1-4
ASSQAGSSYEQY	TRBV6-1	TRBJ2-7
ASSNMGLSPYEQY	TRBV27	TRBJ2-7
AWSVLSTGELF	TRBV30	TRBJ2-2
ASSLAIWGLDTQY	TRBV5-6	TRBJ2-3
ASSPTIRDIRGGETQY	TRBV18	TRBJ2-5
ASSKTIREPQH	TRBV6-5	TRBJ1-5
ASSSRGGAYEQY	TRBV19	TRBJ2-7
AWRQLSSYNEQF	TRBV30	TRBJ2-1
ASSSLTSSYEQY	TRBV5-6	TRBJ2-7
ASSFGTSGYQETQY	TRBV28	TRBJ2-5
ASSVQAGGTDTQY	TRBV6-1	TRBJ2-3
ASSLSGGRNYYEQY	TRBV27	TRBJ2-7
ASSTWGTGDTYNEQF	TRBV19	TRBJ2-1
ASSLGTGVSFNQPQH	TRBV5-8	TRBJ1-5
ASPDRPLFQETQY	TRBV19	TRBJ2-5
ASSLGSGPPYNEQF	TRBV5-1	TRBJ2-1
ASSGGQNYEQY	TRBV5-1	TRBJ2-7
ASRASGRALGNEQF	TRBV2	TRBJ2-1
ASSPRQGISTEAF	TRBV7-8	TRBJ1-1
ASRLRRDSWANEQF	TRBV7-8	TRBJ2-1
AISTGTNPYEQY	TRBV10-3	TRBJ2-7
ASGGLAGVYEQY	TRBV7-2	TRBJ2-7
ASSMSALTTGETEAF	TRBV27	TRBJ1-1
ASSPDYSNQPQH	TRBV10-1	TRBJ1-5
ASSPPAGDKETQY	TRBV18	TRBJ2-5
ASSVMTGGYNEQF	TRBV11-2	TRBJ2-1
ASSLAWRARDQPQH	TRBV7-4	TRBJ1-5